The entry below describes one TCR beta chain. In contrast to the negatively isolated CD8+ and CD4+ T cells, TEMRA cells were FACS-enriched. The CDR3 length is 15 residues. The germline V gene encodes CDR1 GTSNPN and CDR2 SVGIG (reference sequence). V gave up 5 bases and J gave up 7 bases; unmatched junction bases: 15. RNA totalling roughly 0.45 to 1 ug underwent reverse transcription with random hexamers. Amplification of TCR beta CDR3 was carried out by immunoSEQ multiplex PCR, which covered 54 Vbeta and 13 Jbeta segments. TCRdb processed the immunoSEQ multiplex PCR reads anew with MiXCR; each CDR3 protein has one entry. The sample lists some 140,000 distinct CDR3 sequences, around nine tenths occurring once. The data stem from a study of CD8 T cells in Susac syndrome.

The specimen sequenced was CD8+ T cells from PBMCs. The rearrangement joins TRBV30 to TRBJ2-7, with TRBD1 identical over 9 bases. This receptor was taken from a human donor with multiple sclerosis. The CDR3 coding sequence is TGTGCCTGGGGGGAGGGCCTTACAGGGGGCGAGGAGCAGTACTTC. Translation gives CAWGEGLTGGEEQYF.